The clone carrying this T cell receptor beta chain occurred a few times. The data originate from a study of response to subunit inactivated influenza vaccine. TCRdb fed the RT-PCR reads into MiXCR, producing one record per CDR3 protein. The repertoire has approximately 680,000 distinct CDR3 sequences, 15% to 18% of them found once; the top ten carry 11%. CDR3 size: 12 residues. V shed 6 bases and J shed 6 bases, with 11 bases lying between them. From germline, CDR1 is MGHDK and CDR2 SYGVNS. The sample in question was PBMCs from blood, obtained roughly 12 days after vaccination. The chain carries TRBV25-1 and TRBJ2-5; D gene uncertain. This TCR was sampled from a man over 45 who received an inactivated influenza vaccine. CDR3 protein: CASRAPDKTQYF. The DNA for the CDR3 is TGTGCCAGCAGGGCCCCAGACAAGACCCAGTACTTC.